This T cell receptor (beta chain) appears in the sequencing data of a study of T cells expressing NK-cell markers. TCRdb re-called the 5' RACE reads and shows each CDR3 protein once, DNA omitted. Its table lists some 440,000 distinct CDR3 sequences. The CDR3 contains 17 residues. The germline CDR1 and CDR2 sequences are DFQATT and SNEGSKA (reference sequence). This clonotype was sampled from a woman aged 50 to 60 in good health. Sample: blood T cells: a sorted CD56 or NKG2C T cell subset, CD4+ or CD8+ T cells, or bulk PBMC T cells (not recorded which). The V gene is TRBV20-1, the J gene TRBJ1-5. The CDR3: CSAREGGGSYSNQPQHF.